The entry below describes one T cell receptor (beta chain). The CDR3 consists of 15 residues. CDR1 SGHDN and CDR2 FVKESK come from the germline V gene. The V and J ends lost 0 bases and 5 bases respectively, with 14 bases between them. The data are from a study of blood T cell repertoires in COVID-19. Under the authors' procedure: By means of reference gene primer amplification, nucleated cell counts were estimated. Using immunoSEQ multiplex PCR, the repertoire was profiled, and TCRdb retains in-frame clones only, with some absent. V and J calls plus clone size are reproduced from that table; the DNA served to infer D and trimming. Here the sample spans under 200,000 clones, 70% to 85% being singletons.

This clonotype originated in a woman between 25 and 40 years old with acute or convalescent COVID-19. Material: peripheral blood. The chain recombines TRBV14 with TRBJ2-7; D unclear. This CDR3 is CASSQERPRRNEQYF. The CDR3 bases are TGTGCCAGCAGCCAAGAAAGGCCCAGGCGAAACGAGCAGTACTTC.